This TCR beta chain was recovered during a study of regulatory T cells in long-lasting Graves disease. Notes on the study in general: Patients with persistent disease showed a bias toward TRBV28, TRBJ1-2 and TRBJ2-5.

Building of the TCR beta libraries involved iRepertoire HTBI primers and Arm-PCR of CDR3 regions. Via MiXCR, TCRdb re-called the multiplex PCR reads, giving one row per CDR3 protein. The sample carries 400,000 to 450,000 distinct CDR3 sequences, 16% recorded once. Germline V gene data show CDR1 as SEHNR and CDR2 as FQNEAQ (reference sequence). V dropped 5 bases and J dropped 0 bases, with 14 bases sitting between them. The CDR3 totals 16 residues. The time point denotes: newly diagnosed GD, antithyroid drugs for less than 3 months. From PBMCs, RNA was extracted and then used to make the TCR library. Blood from the periphery, about 9.2 milliliters in all, was drawn into EDTA tubes. This clonotype has a handful of counts. Its antigen is currently unknown. In addition, the sample was reused for a study of T cells in Graves' hyperthyroidism and ophthalmopathy. As reported in that work: Graves' hyperthyroidism was deemed stable given no ophthalmopathy progression within 18 months. First-round RT-PCR of the TCR CDR3 relied on the HTBI primer set.

This receptor was taken from a woman aged 30 to 39 with Graves disease. Source: peripheral blood mononuclear cells (PBMCs), taken at new diagnosis, from a patient treated with antithyroid drugs. This sequence joins TRBV7-9 and TRBJ1-3, with D possibly TRBD1 on 6 matching bases. CDR3 coding DNA: TGTGCCAGCAGCGCCAGACAGGAGAACTCTGGAAACACCATATATTTT. Translated, it gives CASSARQENSGNTIYF.